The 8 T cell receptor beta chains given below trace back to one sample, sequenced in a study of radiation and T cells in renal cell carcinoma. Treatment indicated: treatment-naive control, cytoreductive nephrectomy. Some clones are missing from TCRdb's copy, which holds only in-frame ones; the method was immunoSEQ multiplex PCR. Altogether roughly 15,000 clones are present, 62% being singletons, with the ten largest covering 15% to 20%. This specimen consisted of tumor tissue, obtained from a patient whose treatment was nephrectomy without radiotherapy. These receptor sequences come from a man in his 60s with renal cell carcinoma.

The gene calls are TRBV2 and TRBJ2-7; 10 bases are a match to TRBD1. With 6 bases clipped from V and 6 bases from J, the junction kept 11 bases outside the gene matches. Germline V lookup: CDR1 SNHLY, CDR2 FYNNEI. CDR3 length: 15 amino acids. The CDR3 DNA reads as TGTGCCAGCAGCCTTACCGGGACAGGGGAAGGCGAGCAGTACTTC. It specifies CASSLTGTGEGEQYF.

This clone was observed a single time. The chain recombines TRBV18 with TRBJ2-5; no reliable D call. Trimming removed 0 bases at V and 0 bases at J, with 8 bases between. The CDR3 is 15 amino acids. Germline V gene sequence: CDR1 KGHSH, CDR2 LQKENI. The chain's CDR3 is CASSPPARNQETQYF. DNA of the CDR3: TGTGCCAGCTCACCACCGGCCCGGAACCAAGAGACCCAGTACTTC.

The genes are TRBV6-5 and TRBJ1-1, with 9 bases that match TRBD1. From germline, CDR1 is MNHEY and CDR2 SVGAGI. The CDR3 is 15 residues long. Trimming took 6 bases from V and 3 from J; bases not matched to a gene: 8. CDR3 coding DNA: TGTGCCAGCAGGGTCGACAGGGGGGAGGACACTGAAGCTTTCTTT. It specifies CASRVDRGEDTEAFF.

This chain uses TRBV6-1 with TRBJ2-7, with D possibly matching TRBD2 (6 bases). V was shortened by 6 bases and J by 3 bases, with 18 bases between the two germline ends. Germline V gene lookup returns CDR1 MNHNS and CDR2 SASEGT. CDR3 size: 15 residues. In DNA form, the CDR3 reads TGTGCCAGCAGCCACCCTGGGGGGACCATCTACGAGCAGTACTTC. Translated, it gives CASSHPGGTIYEQYF.

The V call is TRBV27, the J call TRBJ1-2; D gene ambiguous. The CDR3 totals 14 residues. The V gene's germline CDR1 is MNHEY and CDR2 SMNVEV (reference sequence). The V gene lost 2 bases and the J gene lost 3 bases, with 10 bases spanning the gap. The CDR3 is CASSLAWDDYGYTF. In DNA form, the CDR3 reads TGTGCCAGCAGTTTAGCGTGGGATGACTATGGCTACACCTTC.

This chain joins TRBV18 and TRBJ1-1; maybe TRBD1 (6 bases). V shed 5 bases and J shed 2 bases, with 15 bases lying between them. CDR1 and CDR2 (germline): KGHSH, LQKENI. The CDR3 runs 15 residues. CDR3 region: CASSEGAGANTEAFF. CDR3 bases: TGTGCCAGCTCAGAAGGAGCAGGGGCAAACACTGAAGCTTTCTTT.

This chain's CDR3 is CASSLSPTGFGELFF. The CDR3 nucleotides read TGTGCCAGCAGTTTATCCCCGACGGGTTTCGGGGAGCTGTTTTTT. The rearrangement joins TRBV27 to TRBJ2-2; D remains ambiguous. V was trimmed by 0 bases and J by 7 bases, leaving 12 bases between them. CDR3 length: 15 residues. Germline V CDR1 and CDR2: MNHEY, SMNVEV (reference sequence).

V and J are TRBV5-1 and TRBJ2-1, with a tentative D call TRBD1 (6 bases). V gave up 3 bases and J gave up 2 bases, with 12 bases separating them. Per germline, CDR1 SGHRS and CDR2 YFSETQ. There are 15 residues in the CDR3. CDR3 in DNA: TGCGCCAGCAGCTCGGCCGGGGACACCTACAATGAGCAGTTCTTC. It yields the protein CASSSAGDTYNEQFF.